The clone carrying this T cell receptor (beta chain) was detected only a few times. No antigen is known for it. The CDR3 extends over 14 amino acids. Germline lookup yields CDR1 ENHRY and CDR2 SYGVKD. Trimming removed 6 bases at V and 2 bases at J, with 14 bases between. The entry originates in a study of metastatic and nonmetastatic thyroid tumors. At the level of the study: Across blood and tumor or nodule tissue, repertoires from malignant and benign thyroid patients were compared with one another.

Findings and caveats of the study: Significantly greater TCR beta diversity was reportedly found in malignant thyroid tumors than in benign nodules (in blood and tumor).

TCRdb re-called the PCR reads through MiXCR. Of about 38,000 clones in the sample, around 43% are singletons; the top ten hold roughly 25%. Each patient came to thyroid surgery without any prior treatment (of any kind). J is TRBJ2-7 and V is TRBV10-3; perhaps TRBD2 as D (6 bases). This receptor was obtained from a male donor with papillary thyroid cancer or a benign thyroid nodule (not recorded which). Some clones in this sample may be carry-over from other donors' samples. The sequenced sample consisted of tumor tissue. The CDR3 DNA reads TGTGCCATCAGCGACCGGGACTCAGCCTACGAGCAGTACTTC. This translates into CAISDRDSAYEQYF.